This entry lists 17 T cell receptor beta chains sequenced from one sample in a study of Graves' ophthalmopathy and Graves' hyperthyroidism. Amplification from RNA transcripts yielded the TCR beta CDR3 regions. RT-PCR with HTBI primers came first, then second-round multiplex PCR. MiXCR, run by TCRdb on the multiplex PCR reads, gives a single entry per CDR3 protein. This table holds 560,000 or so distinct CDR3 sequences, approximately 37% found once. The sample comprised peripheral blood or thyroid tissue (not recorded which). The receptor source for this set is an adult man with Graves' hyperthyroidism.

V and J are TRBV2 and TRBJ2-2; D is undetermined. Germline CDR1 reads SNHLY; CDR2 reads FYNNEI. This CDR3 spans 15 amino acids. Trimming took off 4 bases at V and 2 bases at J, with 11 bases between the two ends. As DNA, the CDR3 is TGTGCCAGCAGTGGAGTAGTACTCAACACCGGGGAGCTGTTTTTT. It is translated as CASSGVVLNTGELFF.

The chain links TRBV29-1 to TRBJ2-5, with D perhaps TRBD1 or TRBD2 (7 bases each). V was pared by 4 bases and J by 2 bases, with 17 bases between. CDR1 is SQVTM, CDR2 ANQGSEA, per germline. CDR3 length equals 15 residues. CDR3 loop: CSVARGSGVQETQYF. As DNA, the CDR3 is TGCAGCGTTGCCAGGGGGAGCGGGGTGCAAGAGACCCAGTACTTC.

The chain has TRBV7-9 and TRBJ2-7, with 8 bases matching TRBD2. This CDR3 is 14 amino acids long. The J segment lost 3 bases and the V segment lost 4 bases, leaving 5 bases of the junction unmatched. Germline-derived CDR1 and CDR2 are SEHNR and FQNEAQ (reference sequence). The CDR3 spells CASSSGTRGYEQYF. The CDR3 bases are TGTGCCAGCAGCTCCGGGACTAGAGGCTACGAGCAGTACTTC.

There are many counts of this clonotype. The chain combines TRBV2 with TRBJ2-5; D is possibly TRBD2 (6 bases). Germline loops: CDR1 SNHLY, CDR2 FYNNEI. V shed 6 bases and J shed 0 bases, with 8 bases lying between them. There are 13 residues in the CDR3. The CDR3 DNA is TGTGCCAGCAGGCGGGACTACCAAGAGACCCAGTACTTC. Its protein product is CASRRDYQETQYF.

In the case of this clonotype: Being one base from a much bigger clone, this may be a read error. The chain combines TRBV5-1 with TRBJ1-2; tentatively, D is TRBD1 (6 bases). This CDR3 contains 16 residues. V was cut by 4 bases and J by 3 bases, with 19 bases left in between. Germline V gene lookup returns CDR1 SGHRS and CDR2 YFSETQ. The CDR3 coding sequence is TGCGCCAGCAGCCTAAAACAGGGAACCCCTGACTATGGCTACACCTTC. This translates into CASSLKQGTPDYGYTF.

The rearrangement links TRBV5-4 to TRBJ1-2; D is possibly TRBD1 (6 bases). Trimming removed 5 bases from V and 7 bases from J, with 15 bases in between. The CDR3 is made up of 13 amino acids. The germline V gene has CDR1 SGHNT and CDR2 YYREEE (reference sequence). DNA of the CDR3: TGTGCCAGCAGTTCAGGGGTGCAGGGTGGCTACACCTTC. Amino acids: CASSSGVQGGYTF.

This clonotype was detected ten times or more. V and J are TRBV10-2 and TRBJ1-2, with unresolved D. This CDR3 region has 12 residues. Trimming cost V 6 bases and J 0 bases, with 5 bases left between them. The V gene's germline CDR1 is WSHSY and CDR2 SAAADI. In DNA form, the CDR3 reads TGCGCCAGCAGGCTTTCTAACTATGGCTACACCTTC. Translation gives CASRLSNYGYTF.

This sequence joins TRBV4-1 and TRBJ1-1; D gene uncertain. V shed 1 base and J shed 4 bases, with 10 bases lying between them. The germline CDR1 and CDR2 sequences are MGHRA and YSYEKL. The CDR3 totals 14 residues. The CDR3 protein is CASSQGARGTEAFF. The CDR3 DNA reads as TGCGCCAGCAGCCAAGGGGCCCGGGGCACTGAAGCTTTCTTT.

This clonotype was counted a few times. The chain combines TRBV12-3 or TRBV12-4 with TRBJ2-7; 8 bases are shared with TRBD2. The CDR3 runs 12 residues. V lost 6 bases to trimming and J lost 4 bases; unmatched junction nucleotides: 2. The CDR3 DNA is TGTGCCAGCAGAGCGGGGGTTTACGAGCAGTACTTC. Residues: CASRAGVYEQYF.

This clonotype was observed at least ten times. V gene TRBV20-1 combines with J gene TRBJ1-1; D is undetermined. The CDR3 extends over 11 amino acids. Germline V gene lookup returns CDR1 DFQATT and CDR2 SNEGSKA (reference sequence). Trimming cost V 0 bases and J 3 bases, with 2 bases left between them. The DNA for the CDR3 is TGCAGTGCTAGAGAAGACACTGAAGCTTTCTTT. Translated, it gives CSAREDTEAFF.

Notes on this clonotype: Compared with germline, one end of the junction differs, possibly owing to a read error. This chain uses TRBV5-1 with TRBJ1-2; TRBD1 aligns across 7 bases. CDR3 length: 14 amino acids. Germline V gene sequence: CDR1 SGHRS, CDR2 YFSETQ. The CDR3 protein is CASSDSQGDYGYIF. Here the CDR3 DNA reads TGCGCCAGCAGCGACTCCCAGGGGGACTATGGCTACATCTTC.

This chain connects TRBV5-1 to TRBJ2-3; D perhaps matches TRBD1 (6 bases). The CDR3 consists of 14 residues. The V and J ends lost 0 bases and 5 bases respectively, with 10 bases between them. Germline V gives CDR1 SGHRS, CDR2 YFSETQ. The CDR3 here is CASSLATGLDTQYF. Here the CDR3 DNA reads TGCGCCAGCAGCTTGGCCACAGGGTTAGATACGCAGTATTTT.

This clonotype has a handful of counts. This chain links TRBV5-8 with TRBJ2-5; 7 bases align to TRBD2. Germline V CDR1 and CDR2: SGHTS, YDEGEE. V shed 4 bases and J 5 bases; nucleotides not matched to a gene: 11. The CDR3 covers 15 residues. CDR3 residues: CASSPGGTVWETQYF. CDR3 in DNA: TGTGCCAGCAGCCCCGGGGGGACGGTCTGGGAGACCCAGTACTTC.

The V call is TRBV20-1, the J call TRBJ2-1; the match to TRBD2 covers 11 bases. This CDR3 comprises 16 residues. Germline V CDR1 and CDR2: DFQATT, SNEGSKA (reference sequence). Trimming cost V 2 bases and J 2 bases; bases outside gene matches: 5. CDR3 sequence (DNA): TGCAGTGCTAGAACTCCGGGACTAGCGGCCTACAATGAGCAGTTCTTC. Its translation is CSARTPGLAAYNEQFF.

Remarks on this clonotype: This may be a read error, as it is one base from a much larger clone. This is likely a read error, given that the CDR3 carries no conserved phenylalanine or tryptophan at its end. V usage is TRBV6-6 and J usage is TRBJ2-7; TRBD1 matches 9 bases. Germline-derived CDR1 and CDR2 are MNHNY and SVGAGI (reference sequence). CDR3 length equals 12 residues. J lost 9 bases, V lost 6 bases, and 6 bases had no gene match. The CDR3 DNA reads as TGTGCCAGCAGCCGGGGACAGGGCTCGCAGTACTCC. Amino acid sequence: CASSRGQGSQYS.

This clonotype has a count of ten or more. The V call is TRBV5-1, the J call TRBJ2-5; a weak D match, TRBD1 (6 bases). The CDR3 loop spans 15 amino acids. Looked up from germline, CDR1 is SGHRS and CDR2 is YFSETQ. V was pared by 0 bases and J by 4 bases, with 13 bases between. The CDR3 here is CASSLGQGRRETQYF. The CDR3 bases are TGCGCCAGCAGCTTGGGTCAGGGGCGACGAGAGACCCAGTACTTC.

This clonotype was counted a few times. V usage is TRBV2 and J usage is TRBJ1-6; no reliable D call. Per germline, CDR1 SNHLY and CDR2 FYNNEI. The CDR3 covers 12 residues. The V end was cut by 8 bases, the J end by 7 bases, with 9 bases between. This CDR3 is CASLAPNSPLHF. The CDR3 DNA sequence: TGTGCCAGCTTAGCGCCGAATTCACCCCTCCACTTT.